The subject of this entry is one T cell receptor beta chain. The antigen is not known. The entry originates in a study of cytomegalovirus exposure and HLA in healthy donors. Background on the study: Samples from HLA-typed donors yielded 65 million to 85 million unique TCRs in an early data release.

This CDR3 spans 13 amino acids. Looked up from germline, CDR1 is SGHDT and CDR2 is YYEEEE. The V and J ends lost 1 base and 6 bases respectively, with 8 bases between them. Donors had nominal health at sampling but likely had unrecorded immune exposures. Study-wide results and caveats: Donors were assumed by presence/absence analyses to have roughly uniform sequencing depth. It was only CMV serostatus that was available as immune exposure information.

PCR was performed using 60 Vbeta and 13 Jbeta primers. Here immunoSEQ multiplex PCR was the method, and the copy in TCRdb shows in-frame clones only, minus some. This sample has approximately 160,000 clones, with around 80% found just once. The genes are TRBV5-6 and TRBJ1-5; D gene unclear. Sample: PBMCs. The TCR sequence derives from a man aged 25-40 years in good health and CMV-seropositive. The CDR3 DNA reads TGTGCCAGCAGCTTGCAGGCGGGTCAGCCCCAGCATTTT. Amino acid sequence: CASSLQAGQPQHF.